This note documents a single T cell receptor beta chain sequence. The CDR3 extends over 16 amino acids. CDR1 and CDR2 from the germline V gene are LGHNA and YNFKEQ. This record belongs to a study of T cells expressing NK-cell markers. Using the 5' RACE reads, TCRdb records one entry per CDR3 protein without DNA. In all, the sample yields some 440,000 distinct CDR3 sequences. The origin of this receptor is a woman aged 45-65 years in good health. The specimen was blood T cells: a sorted CD56 or NKG2C T cell subset, CD4+ or CD8+ T cells, or bulk PBMC T cells (not recorded which). The chain couples TRBV4-2 to TRBJ2-3; the TCRdb D gene call, TRBD2, has no DNA to confirm it. The CDR3 protein is CASSFRTSGSADTQYF.